A selection of T cell receptor beta chains follows, all from one sample in a study of T cell repertoires in cytomegalovirus infection. These receptors' antigens are unknown. TCRdb re-called the reads through MiXCR, storing one row per CDR3 protein. Among approximately 990,000 distinct CDR3 sequences listed, more than 25% were seen once. The source material was cultured CD8+ T cells from PBMCs, sampled from culture after CMV antigen stimulation. Receptors originate from a human donor in good health (CMV status not recorded). Some clones in this sample may be carry-over from other donors' samples. Both conserved end residues are part of each CDR3.

V gene,CDR3 length,CDR3 protein
TRBV7-9,14,CASSLDGGKETQYF
TRBV24-1,14,CATSDLSGIETQYF
TRBV20-1,15,CSAFTGTGSNYGYTF
TRBV7-8,16,CASSLRLAGEADTQYF
TRBV28,12,CASSLPDQPQHF
TRBV27,13,CASSITGVYGYTF
TRBV12-3/TRBV12-4,14,CASSLYRDAQEAFF
TRBV19,13,CASSILDTDTQYF
TRBV7-8,17,CASSPRVGLVSYNEQFF
TRBV19,13,CASSIGGDNEQFF
TRBV15,15,CATSRKGGGADEQFF
TRBV6-1,16,CASSENRGSYNSPLHF
TRBV12-3/TRBV12-4,12,CASSLTGDGYTF
TRBV5-4,11,CASGLPGELFF
TRBV7-4,15,CASSPALGTQETQYF
TRBV4-1,14,CASSQWTGGDEQFF
TRBV12-5,14,CASGTGGRTDTQYF
TRBV7-4,16,CASSQRDSGSNSPLHF
TRBV6-5,13,CASSPRALYGYTF
TRBV19,18,CATRPGQGPISSNQPQHF
TRBV7-8,12,CASSHKVNEQFF
TRBV7-3,16,CASSLIGGGATDTQYF
TRBV27,14,CASTFQGAYNEQFF
TRBV7-3,16,CASSLPRDRGPDIQYF
TRBV7-9,14,CASSHGGLNNEQFF
TRBV10-3,18,CAISESPGGEANTGELFF
TRBV24-1,15,CATSDLDRDTGELFF
TRBV6-5,15,CASSYGDYSGNTIYF
TRBV7-6,15,CASSSSRGLNTEAFF
TRBV28,15,CASSPLGGILDTQYF
TRBV27,16,CASSPPWTKNTGELFF
TRBV6-2/TRBV6-3,13,CASSYIWNNEQFF
TRBV7-2,14,CASSLGGGKETQYF
TRBV5-6,16,CASSRQEEGQGYGYTF
TRBV5-1,11,CASSLGTGDTF
TRBV25-1,12,CASSEQNQPQHF
TRBV20-1,13,CSASPLEVDTQYF
TRBV7-3,15,CVSVHGGQSTDTQYF
TRBV5-4,18,CASSLAVRMAHIGNEQFF
TRBV7-9,15,CASSFPQGLSEKLFF
TRBV7-6,18,CASSLNLPVPGTHYGYTF
TRBV28,14,CASSSGTGPTEAFF
TRBV6-1,17,CASTLHLTGNSNQPQHF
TRBV7-9,15,CASSSASDGSYEQYF
TRBV19,15,CASSIGGPSFYGYTF
TRBV5-4,14,CASSLPASGPEAFF
TRBV4-2,15,CASSQSRAAQEIQYF
TRBV13,14,CASSLGVGEETQYF